This paragraph reports one TCR beta chain. This clonotype was seen at least ten times. There is no known antigen for this receptor. The input lacks base qualities; no much larger clone sits a single base away. The data were taken from a study of T cells in Graves' hyperthyroidism and ophthalmopathy (dated by TCRdb to between 2018 and 2021). Some background on the complete study: A discovery cohort of about a hundred patients, 43 with Graves' ophthalmopathy and 55 to 65 with stable Graves' hyperthyroidism, was used to find distinguishing TCR V-J signatures. After sampling, hyperthyroidism patients received methimazole starting at 30 mg daily, and ophthalmopathy patients received high-dose intravenous methylprednisolone. The study also compared thyroid tissue and blood T-cell repertoires from about 6 Graves' hyperthyroidism patients. Prospective prediction of ophthalmopathy was tested in an independent validation cohort consisting of 18 to 20 hyperthyroidism patients and around 17 patients who later progressed to ophthalmopathy. The roughly 100 discovery patients were divided at random into training and test sets in a 7:3 ratio. TCR Vbeta CDR3 sequencing of roughly 140 peripheral blood samples (over 40 ophthalmopathy, 70 to 85 hyperthyroidism and roughly 17 progressor patients) is reported in the paper.

Any patient with an uncontrolled infection, another autoimmune disease, pregnancy or lactation was excluded. Diagnoses were based on clinical symptoms, serum thyroxine and TRAb, thyroid ultrasound and orbital computed tomography. Trizol reagent was used to extract total RNA, and RNA quality was then checked on an Agilent 2100 Bioanalyzer. TCR beta CDR3 regions were amplified from RNA transcripts. The first round of RT-PCR for the TCR CDR3 was performed with the HTBI primer set and the Qiagen OneStep RT-PCR kit. The libraries were constructed in a second round of multiplex PCR and then size-selected and purified. The libraries were sequenced on an Illumina HiSeq2000 using paired-end 100 bp reads. The study's own analysis went as follows. SOAPnuke was used to process the raw data, with reads discarded if the reads contained adapters or uncalled bases, had a mean Phred below 15, or lacked an exact constant-primer or identifier match. COPE v1.2.5 was used to merge the high-quality paired reads, and each unique nucleotide sequence was defined as a clonotype. MiTCR v1.1 was used to align clonotypes to the IMGT TRBV, TRBD and TRBJ reference segments. The analysis was restricted to V-J combinations with a frequency above 0.0001, which together covered 99% to 99.2% of the repertoires. The TCS score was defined as F50 (clonal expansion) divided by E x V (chaos), with BLOSUM62-based TCRdist calculated between CDR3 peptides within each V-J. Welch's t-statistics and random forest reduced 500 to 650 V-J features to 10 to 15, which were used in a naive Bayes classifier (R e1071). The similarity between thyroid and blood repertoires was quantified using the Morisita-Horn index. The public sequencing data were trimmed at Q25 with fastp and processed into clonotypes with MiXCR by TCRdb, which kept only in-frame beta chains. Duplicate CDR3 protein sequences are folded into a single record with the most common DNA and genes. TCRdb's processing, not the authors', yielded these V and J calls. Within this sample are approximately 510,000 distinct CDR3 sequences, with 46% of them counted one time only. Jointly, the top ten make up about two fifths of the sample.

The germline V gene yields SNHLY for CDR1 and FYNNEI for CDR2. V loses 6 bases at its end and J loses 6 bases; junction bases beyond the gene matches: 9. Its CDR3 holds 14 amino acids, cysteine through phenylalanine. Only the CDR3 DNA is retained, 42 bases long and in frame from the first base. The paper's findings and limits, for the study overall: In validation, the model predicted progression to ophthalmopathy with just under 71% sensitivity and less than 80% specificity, a median of 6.5 months before onset. A 13 V-J signature model separated ophthalmopathy from stable hyperthyroidism, with around 88% sensitivity and 81% to 83% specificity in cross-validation and 80%/75% in testing. Most expanded thyroid clonotypes (frequency above 0.001) were also found in blood, which suggests that blood repertoires may mirror thyroid immune responses. Sample size was not statistically predetermined, and investigators were not blinded to group allocation.

The sequence was collected from an adult woman with Graves' disease, either hyperthyroidism or ophthalmopathy (not recorded which). The sample comprised peripheral blood or thyroid tissue (not recorded which). In this chain, TRBV2 is recombined with TRBJ2-7; TRBD2 aligns with 9 central bases. For the CDR3, the sequence is CASSLTSGSGEQYF. The nucleotides read TGTGCCAGCAGCCTGACTAGCGGCTCAGGCGAGCAGTACTTC.